Each of the 21 T cell receptor beta chains below was sequenced from the same sample in a study of T cells after posttransplantation cyclophosphamide (dated by TCRdb to about 2016). The library was prepared using the immunoSEQ multiplex PCR assay. Entries here come from immuneACCESS through TCRdb and include only in-frame sequences with V and J called. Some clones fail to appear in such tables; in the studies checked, an unresolved V gene covers under half of the shortfall, and the cause of the remainder is unknown. This sample is represented by over 25,000 clones, with no singletons among them. Nearly 1.5% of the sample goes to the ten largest clones. The sample comprised PBMCs. The receptors come from a man aged 45 to 65 in good health, CMV-negative, and a related stem cell transplant donor.

In this sample, this clone turned up many times. The chain employs TRBV28 and TRBJ1-5; weak D call: TRBD1 (6 bases). The CDR3 has 12 amino acids. The V gene lost 6 bases and the J gene lost 7 bases, with 10 bases spanning the gap. The germline CDR1 and CDR2 sequences are MDHEN and SYDVKM. CDR3 coding DNA: TGTGCCAGCAGCCAACAGGGCCAGCCCCAGCATTTT. Translated, it gives CASSQQGQPQHF. The full variable domain, in which reference TRBV28 and TRBJ1-5 provide the parts outside the CDR3, is DVKVTQSSRYLVKRTGEKVFLECVQDMDHENMFWYRQDPGLGLRLIYFSYDVKMKEKGDIPEGYSVSREKKERFSLILESASTNQTSMYLCASSQQGQPQHFGDGTRLSIL.

This clone was seen at least ten times. The chain combines TRBV11-2 with TRBJ2-5, with a possible D match to TRBD1 (6 bases). Germline assignment: CDR1 SGHAT and CDR2 FQNNGV. CDR3 length equals 14 residues. The V end lost 5 bases, the J end lost 4 bases, and 14 bases lay between the germline ends. CDR3 region: CASSVDQGTETQYF. The CDR3, as DNA: TGTGCCAGCAGCGTGGATCAGGGGACAGAGACCCAGTACTTC.

This clone has at least ten counts. V and J are TRBV6-1 and TRBJ2-1; D not resolved. V was pared by 0 bases and J by 2 bases, with 11 bases between. CDR1 and CDR2 from the germline V gene are MNHNS and SASEGT. This CDR3 has 16 amino acids. In DNA form, the CDR3 reads TGTGCCAGCAGTGAAGCGGCTTTTCAAGCCTACAATGAGCAGTTCTTC. Its protein is CASSEAAFQAYNEQFF.

There are many counts of this clone. The chain links TRBV19 to TRBJ2-1, with 7 bases matching TRBD1. Germline CDR1 LNHDA, CDR2 SQIVND (reference sequence). V shed 5 bases, J shed 7 bases, and the junction held 8 bases outside the gene matches. The CDR3 runs 14 residues. CDR3 sequence reads: CASSADRVRNEQFF. In DNA, the CDR3 is TGTGCCAGTAGTGCCGACAGGGTTCGGAATGAGCAGTTCTTC.

This clone showed up many times. V and J are TRBV7-3 and TRBJ2-3; 7 bases map to TRBD2. V lost 5 bases to trimming and J lost 4 bases; unmatched junction nucleotides: 6. Per the germline V gene, CDR1 is SGHTA and CDR2 is FQGTGA. The CDR3 has 14 residues. The chain's CDR3 is CASSRDYQADTQYF. The CDR3, as DNA: TGTGCCAGCAGCAGGGACTACCAGGCAGATACGCAGTATTTT. Looking up the rest from reference TRBV7-3 and TRBJ2-3 gives the full variable domain: GAGVSQTPSNKVTEKGKYVELRCDPISGHTALYWYRQSLGQGPEFLIYFQGTGAADDSGLPNDRFFAVRPEGSVSTLKIQRTERGDSAVYLCASSRDYQADTQYFGPGTRLTVL.

J is TRBJ2-5 and V is TRBV7-8, with 13 bases that match TRBD2. TRBJ2-7 matches the DNA end more closely, so the J call is doubtful. The CDR3 consists of 14 residues. In germline, CDR1 is SGHVS, CDR2 FQNEAQ. The CDR3 DNA reads as TGTGCCAGCAGGAGACTAGCGGGAGGTTACGAGCAGTACTTC. Translating gives CASRRLAGGYEQYF.

This clone was seen ten or more times. The chain carries TRBV7-2 and TRBJ1-5; D perhaps matches TRBD1 (5 bases). The ends were cut back, 6 bases at V and 4 bases at J, with 16 bases in the middle. Germline V gives CDR1 SGHTA, CDR2 FQGNSA. This CDR3 is 15 amino acids long. CDR3 in amino acids: CASSPETTVNQPQHF. The CDR3, as DNA: TGTGCCAGCAGTCCAGAGACGACAGTGAATCAGCCCCAGCATTTT.

This clone was seen many times. The same CDR3 arises from other DNA sequences in this sample as well. V usage is TRBV30 and J usage is TRBJ2-5, with a weak D call TRBD2 (6 bases). This CDR3 is 13 amino acids long. Trimming cost V 0 bases and J 4 bases, with 9 bases left between them. Germline V gene sequence: CDR1 GTSNPN, CDR2 SVGIG (reference sequence). CDR3 nucleotide sequence: TGTGCCTGGAGTGTACGGAGGGGAGAGACCCAGTACTTC. This sequence encodes CAWSVRRGETQYF.

This clone was detected ten times or more. The chain joins TRBV6-5 to TRBJ2-7, with TRBD1 matching over 9 bases. The V segment lost 6 bases and the J segment 3 bases; nucleotides outside the gene matches: 9. The CDR3 has 15 amino acids. Germline V gene lookup returns CDR1 MNHEY and CDR2 SVGAGI. Here the CDR3 reads CASRKARDRVYEQYF. The CDR3 DNA reads as TGTGCCAGCAGAAAGGCCCGGGACAGGGTCTACGAGCAGTACTTC.

This clone has ten or more counts. This chain links TRBV11-2 with TRBJ2-1, with TRBD2 identical over 8 bases. The CDR3 length is 15 residues. CDR1 and CDR2 (germline): SGHAT, FQNNGV. V lost 4 bases to trimming and J lost 8 bases; unmatched junction nucleotides: 10. DNA of the CDR3: TGTGCCAGCAGCTCCATAGCGGGGTCATGGCATGAGCAGTTCTTC. Its translation: CASSSIAGSWHEQFF.

This clone was observed many times. The V call is TRBV19, the J call TRBJ2-7, with D possibly being TRBD2 (5 bases). Germline CDR1 LNHDA, CDR2 SQIVND (reference sequence). The CDR3 consists of 12 residues. V dropped 4 bases and J dropped 7 bases, with 11 bases sitting between them. The CDR3 coding sequence is TGTGCCAGTAGTACGGCGGGCCCAGAGCAGTACTTC. This translates into CASSTAGPEQYF. The full variable domain, in which reference TRBV19 and TRBJ2-7 provide the parts outside the CDR3, is DGGITQSPKYLFRKEGQNVTLSCEQNLNHDAMYWYRQDPGQGLRLIYYSQIVNDFQKGDIAEGYSVSREKKESFPLTVTSAQKNPTAFYLCASSTAGPEQYFGPGTRLTVT.

This clone was found many times. The chain recombines TRBV10-1 with TRBJ2-1; 12 bases map to TRBD2. Looked up from germline, CDR1 is WNHNN and CDR2 is SYGVQD (reference sequence). CDR3 length equals 14 residues. The V segment lost 3 bases and the J segment 12 bases; nucleotides outside the gene matches: 6. The CDR3 region is CASSDGLAGGRQFF. CDR3 DNA sequence: TGCGCCAGCAGTGACGGGCTAGCGGGAGGGCGGCAGTTCTTC.

This clone has ten or more counts. J is TRBJ1-5 and V is TRBV4-2, with 7 bases lining up with TRBD1. V dropped 0 bases and J dropped 7; count of bases not matched to a gene: 3. CDR1 LGHNA and CDR2 YNFKEQ come from the germline V gene. The CDR3 extends over 14 amino acids. The CDR3: CASSQDAGGQPQHF. The CDR3 DNA is TGTGCCAGCAGCCAAGATGCAGGGGGACAGCCCCAGCATTTT.

This clone occurred many times. V and J are TRBV27 and TRBJ2-2, with 10 positions matching TRBD2. This CDR3 comprises 18 residues. The V segment lost 4 bases and the J segment 3 bases; nucleotides outside the gene matches: 11. CDR1 MNHEY and CDR2 SMNVEV come from the germline V gene (reference sequence). The CDR3 region has the DNA TGTGCCAGCAGTTGGGCACCCTCTAGCGGGAGATACACCGGGGAGCTGTTTTTT. It specifies CASSWAPSSGRYTGELFF.

This clone was picked up many times. The chain carries TRBV7-7 and TRBJ2-1; TRBD2 agrees at 12 bases. J gave up 10 bases and V 5 bases, and 3 bases lay outside the gene matches. The CDR3 length is 13 residues. In germline, CDR1 is SSHAT, CDR2 FNYEAQ (reference sequence). The CDR3 sequence: CASSRTSGAEQFF. DNA of the CDR3: TGTGCCAGCAGCCGGACTAGCGGGGCAGAGCAGTTCTTC.

This clone has ten or more counts. This rearrangement joins TRBV7-9 to TRBJ1-6; maybe TRBD1 (6 bases). Trimming removed 7 bases from V and 0 bases from J, with 13 bases in between. CDR1 and CDR2 (germline): SEHNR, FQNEAQ (reference sequence). This CDR3 spans 16 amino acids. The DNA for the CDR3 is TGTGCCAGCAACATAGGGGGGGGCTCCTATAATTCACCCCTCCACTTT. This translates into CASNIGGGSYNSPLHF.

This clone was seen many times. The rearrangement joins TRBV5-4 to TRBJ1-2, with D perhaps matching TRBD1 (5 bases). V was trimmed by 0 bases and J by 0 bases, leaving 9 bases between them. Germline V gene lookup returns CDR1 SGHNT and CDR2 YYREEE (reference sequence). The CDR3 runs 15 residues. CDR3 sequence: CASSLEPGTNYGYTF. DNA of the CDR3: TGTGCCAGCAGCTTGGAACCAGGGACTAACTATGGCTACACCTTC.

The CDR3 sequence is CASSPQGGHKYNEQFF. The CDR3 bases are TGTGCCAGCAGTCCCCAAGGGGGACACAAATACAATGAGCAGTTCTTC. V usage is TRBV27 and J usage is TRBJ2-1; the D gene is possibly TRBD1 (6 bases). Trimming removed 5 bases from V and 4 bases from J, with 18 bases in between. Germline V gene data show CDR1 as MNHEY and CDR2 as SMNVEV (reference sequence). CDR3 length: 16 amino acids.

Many counts were recorded for this clone. The V call is TRBV5-4, the J call TRBJ2-1; 13 bases match TRBD2. Germline values: CDR1 SGHNT, CDR2 YYREEE (reference sequence). Unmatched junction bases numbered 7, after V lost 4 bases and J lost 0 bases. CDR3 length: 18 residues. The CDR3 spells CASSRGLAGADSYNEQFF. For the CDR3, the DNA is TGTGCCAGCAGCCGTGGACTAGCGGGAGCCGACTCCTACAATGAGCAGTTCTTC.

This clone was observed many times. V usage is TRBV14 and J usage is TRBJ2-7; 8 positions match TRBD2. This CDR3 is built from 16 residues. Per germline, CDR1 SGHDN and CDR2 FVKESK. After removal of 4 bases from V and 5 bases from J, the junction contained 13 bases not matched to a gene. The CDR3 DNA reads TGTGCCAGCAGCCGCTTAAGCGGGAGCCGAAGCCACGAGCAGTACTTC. As protein: CASSRLSGSRSHEQYF.

This clone has at least ten counts. V usage is TRBV5-1 and J usage is TRBJ2-5, with 11 bases that match TRBD2. With V trimmed by 2 bases and J by 2 bases, 8 bases remained unmatched. Per the germline V gene, CDR1 is SGHRS and CDR2 is YFSETQ. The CDR3 is 17 amino acids. CDR3 in DNA: TGCGCCAGCAGCTTCAGGAGTAGCGGGAGGGGTCAAGAGACCCAGTACTTC. This encodes CASSFRSSGRGQETQYF.